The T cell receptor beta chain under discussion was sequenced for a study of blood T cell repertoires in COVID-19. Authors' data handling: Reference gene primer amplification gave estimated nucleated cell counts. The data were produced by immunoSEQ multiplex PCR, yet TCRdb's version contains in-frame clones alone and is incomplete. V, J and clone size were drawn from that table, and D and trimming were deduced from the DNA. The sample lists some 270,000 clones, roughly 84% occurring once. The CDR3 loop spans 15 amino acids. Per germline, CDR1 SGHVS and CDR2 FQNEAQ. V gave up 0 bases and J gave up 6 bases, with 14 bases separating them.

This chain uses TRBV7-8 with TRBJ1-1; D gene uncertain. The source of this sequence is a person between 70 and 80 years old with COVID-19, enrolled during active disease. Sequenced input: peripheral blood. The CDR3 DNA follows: TGTGCCAGCAGCTTAGCAGTCGGGGAAGGGCCTGAAGCTTTCTTT. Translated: CASSLAVGEGPEAFF.